This T cell receptor beta chain was identified during a study of identical twins. CDR1 and CDR2 from the germline V gene are LGHDT and YNNKEL (reference sequence). There are 18 residues in the CDR3. Trimming took 4 bases from V and 2 from J; bases not matched to a gene: 11. Unique molecular identifiers were present on cDNA, and template switching added a universal primer site. Via MiXCR, TCRdb re-called the 5' RACE reads, giving one row per CDR3 protein. There are around 510,000 distinct CDR3 sequences in the sample; around 15% occur only once, and 0.8% to 1% lies in the top ten. About this clonotype itself: Its antigen is unknown.

Study results and caveats: Analyses of zero insertions could be partly confounded by invariant MAIT and iNKT cells.

These sequences were also reported in another study, on yellow fever vaccine responses in identical twins.

Sample: CD4+ T cells sorted from blood. The receptor's source is a woman aged 18-30 years in good health. The chain combines TRBV3-1 with TRBJ2-3; 11 bases map to TRBD2. CDR3 in amino acids: CASSLIGTSGGNTDTQYF. The CDR3 DNA reads TGTGCCAGCAGCCTTATAGGCACTAGCGGGGGCAACACAGATACGCAGTATTTT.